This TCR beta chain was retrieved from a study of regulatory T cells in long-lasting Graves disease. Study-wide context: Persistent cases took antithyroid drugs over 5 years and stayed TSH receptor antibody positive.

This sample's time point: persistent/refractory GD, antithyroid drugs over 5 years with positive TRAb. PBMCs were the source of the RNA used for TCR sequencing. Patients were from an endocrinology department in Xi'an, China. CDR1 KGHDR and CDR2 SFDVKD come from the germline V gene. Germline trimming cut 9 bases from V and 1 base from J; bases unmatched to any gene: 7. The CDR3 loop spans 15 amino acids. To make TCR beta libraries, researchers used iRepertoire HTBI primers and Arm-PCR of CDR3 regions. TCRdb reprocessed the multiplex PCR reads via MiXCR and lists one record per CDR3 protein. The sample contains about 460,000 distinct CDR3 sequences, less than 25% of which appear only once. Many counts were recorded for this clonotype.

The sample consisted of peripheral blood mononuclear cells (PBMCs), taken when the disease was refractory, from a patient treated with antithyroid drugs. This rearrangement joins TRBV24-1 to TRBJ2-2; 7 bases match TRBD2. The receptor was isolated from a female donor with Graves disease. The CDR3 DNA follows: TGTGCCACCTCGACTCGGGGGGAGAACACCGGGGAGCTGTTTTTT. Residues: CATSTRGENTGELFF.